Reported below is one T cell receptor beta chain. What it binds is unknown. Using immunoSEQ multiplex PCR, the repertoire was profiled, and TCRdb retains in-frame clones only, with some absent. The data contain 30,000 to 40,000 clones, around 84% of them singletons. V was cut by 6 bases and J by 6 bases, with 15 bases left in between. CDR1 and CDR2 (germline): MNHEY, SVGAGI. The CDR3 covers 13 residues. The data belong to a study of T cells in narcolepsy. General study findings and limits: Healthy controls reportedly lacked the autoreactive clonotypes serially found in patients' blood. Some memory CD4+ repertoires had no autoreactive clone sequences.

The receptor's source is a human donor in good health. J is TRBJ2-7 and V is TRBV6-5; the D call may be TRBD1 or TRBD2 (5 bases each). Sequenced input: memory (CD45RA-) CD4+ T cells from blood. CDR3 amino acids: CASSSGTPSEQYF. CDR3 DNA: TGTGCCAGCAGCTCCGGGACCCCGAGCGAGCAGTACTTC.